Presented here are 21 T cell receptor beta chains from one specimen sequenced in a study of blood T cell repertoires in COVID-19. Sequencing used immunoSEQ multiplex PCR; TCRdb keeps in-frame clones, though not all of them. Among about 42,000 clones listed, roughly nine tenths were seen once. Sequencing was performed on peripheral blood. The receptors shown here come from a man younger than 40 with active or convalescent COVID-19.

This chain uses TRBV12-5 with TRBJ2-2, with D uncertain. Per the germline V gene, CDR1 is LGHNT and CDR2 is FRNRAP. This CDR3 is built from 15 residues. V was shortened by 0 bases and J by 4 bases, with 9 bases between the two germline ends. In DNA form, the CDR3 reads TGTGCTAGTGGTTTGGTCCCCGTTAGCACCGGGGAGCTGTTTTTT. This codes for CASGLVPVSTGELFF.

This chain links TRBV10-3 with TRBJ1-1; D ambiguous. The CDR3 sequence is 12 residues long. Germline CDR1 and CDR2: ENHRY and SYGVKD. Trimming removed 3 bases at V and 13 bases at J, with 15 bases between. The CDR3 spells CAISDSPPSDFF. The DNA of the CDR3 is TGTGCCATCAGTGACAGTCCTCCTAGTGATTTCTTT.

This clone was counted between two and nine times. The chain links TRBV28 to TRBJ1-6, with D maybe TRBD1 (5 bases). CDR1 and CDR2 (germline): MDHEN, SYDVKM. The CDR3 consists of 15 residues. Trimming cost V 7 bases and J 7 bases, with 17 bases left between them. For the CDR3, the DNA is TGTGCCAGCACCCCGGGGGGGGGAGGAAATTCACCCCTCCACTTT. It encodes CASTPGGGGNSPLHF. The variable domain in full, completed from reference TRBV28 and TRBJ1-6, reads DVKVTQSSRYLVKRTGEKVFLECVQDMDHENMFWYRQDPGLGLRLIYFSYDVKMKEKGDIPEGYSVSREKKERFSLILESASTNQTSMYLCASTPGGGGNSPLHFGNGTRLTVT.

This chain joins TRBV19 and TRBJ1-3, with TRBD1 identical over 7 bases. Trimming removed 3 bases from V and 4 bases from J; junction bases left unmatched: 15. CDR3 length: 18 residues. Germline V gives CDR1 LNHDA, CDR2 SQIVND (reference sequence). The CDR3 DNA sequence: TGTGCCAGTAGTATCGTGGGACAGTTCTCCTACAGCGGAAACACCATATATTTT. It specifies CASSIVGQFSYSGNTIYF.

The chain combines TRBV7-2 with TRBJ2-5, with 8 bases that match TRBD2. Germline CDR1 and CDR2: SGHTA and FQGNSA. CDR3 length: 16 residues. Trimming at V came to 5 bases and at J to 5 bases, leaving 13 bases not matched to a gene. The CDR3 sequence: CASSIVAGSGGETQYF. CDR3 bases: TGTGCCAGCAGCATCGTAGCGGGAAGCGGTGGGGAGACCCAGTACTTC.

The genes are TRBV11-2 and TRBJ1-5; tentatively, D is TRBD1 (5 bases). V was cut by 5 bases and J by 0 bases, with 14 bases left in between. The CDR3 covers 16 residues. From germline, CDR1 is SGHAT and CDR2 FQNNGV. CDR3 nucleotide sequence: TGTGCCAGCAGCCCCGTGACAGTATATAGCAATCAGCCCCAGCATTTT. Translation: CASSPVTVYSNQPQHF.

The chain has TRBV2 and TRBJ2-7, with D perhaps matching TRBD2 (5 bases). V was trimmed by 6 bases and J by 0 bases, leaving 18 bases between them. The CDR3 totals 16 residues. Germline loops: CDR1 SNHLY, CDR2 FYNNEI. The CDR3: CASRTRGSGSSYEQYF. CDR3 bases: TGTGCCAGCAGGACCCGCGGTTCGGGGAGCTCCTACGAGCAGTACTTC. Using reference TRBV2 and TRBJ2-7 for the parts outside the CDR3, the full variable domain is EPEVTQTPSHQVTQMGQEVILRCVPISNHLYFYWYRQILGQKVEFLVSFYNNEISEKSEIFDDQFSVERPDGSNFTLKIRSTKLEDSAMYFCASRTRGSGSSYEQYFGPGTRLTVT.

This rearrangement joins TRBV6-5 to TRBJ1-1; 8 bases line up with TRBD1. The CDR3 has 15 amino acids. Unmatched junction bases numbered 2, after V lost 2 bases and J lost 0 bases. Germline V gene sequence: CDR1 MNHEY, CDR2 SVGAGI. In DNA, the CDR3 is TGTGCCAGCAGTTACGACAGGGGATTGAACACTGAAGCTTTCTTT. Encoded protein: CASSYDRGLNTEAFF.

CDR3 nucleotides: TGTGCCAGTAGCAACAACCTCGGGGGTCCGCCAGATACGCAGTATTTT. Residues: CASSNNLGGPPDTQYF. This chain joins TRBV19 and TRBJ2-3; D perhaps matches TRBD2 (6 bases). The CDR3 covers 16 residues. The V end lost 6 bases, the J end lost 4 bases, and 20 bases lay between the germline ends. Germline assignment: CDR1 LNHDA and CDR2 SQIVND (reference sequence).

The chain couples TRBV11-3 to TRBJ2-3; the D is unclear. Germline V gene data show CDR1 as SGHNT and CDR2 as YENEEA. The CDR3 loop spans 14 amino acids. V lost 2 bases to trimming and J lost 6 bases, with 12 bases between them. As DNA, the CDR3 is TGTGCCAGCAGCTTACGATCCACTCCGGATACGCAGTATTTT. Protein sequence: CASSLRSTPDTQYF. Complete variable domain (other parts from reference TRBV11-3 and TRBJ2-3): EAGVVQSPRYKIIEKKQPVAFWCNPISGHNTLYWYLQNLGQGPELLIRYENEEAVDDSQLPKDRFSAERLKGVDSTLKIQPAELGDSAVYLCASSLRSTPDTQYFGPGTRLTVL.

The V call is TRBV6-5, the J call TRBJ1-1; no reliable D call. V was cut by 0 bases and J by 1 base, with 6 bases left in between. The germline V gene has CDR1 MNHEY and CDR2 SVGAGI. This CDR3 is 14 amino acids long. CDR3: CASSYSGENTEAFF. CDR3 coding DNA: TGTGCCAGCAGTTACTCCGGGGAGAACACTGAAGCTTTCTTT.

J is TRBJ1-6 and V is TRBV28; D ambiguous. Germline CDR1 is MDHEN and CDR2 is SYDVKM. The CDR3 sequence is 11 residues long. Trimming removed 6 bases at V and 6 bases at J, with 3 bases between. Here the CDR3 reads CASRANSPLHF. CDR3 DNA: TGTGCCAGCAGGGCTAATTCACCCCTCCACTTT. Full variable domain (outside the CDR3, taken from reference TRBV28 and TRBJ1-6): DVKVTQSSRYLVKRTGEKVFLECVQDMDHENMFWYRQDPGLGLRLIYFSYDVKMKEKGDIPEGYSVSREKKERFSLILESASTNQTSMYLCASRANSPLHFGNGTRLTVT.

V usage is TRBV19 and J usage is TRBJ2-2, with D possibly being TRBD1 (5 bases). Trimming took off 6 bases at V and 9 bases at J, with 17 bases between the two ends. The CDR3 is made up of 14 amino acids. The germline V gene has CDR1 LNHDA and CDR2 SQIVND (reference sequence). The CDR3 DNA sequence: TGTGCCAGTAGGGGGCTGGCGATAACGAGGGAGCTGTTTTTT. Translation gives CASRGLAITRELFF.

The DNA of the CDR3 is TGTGCCAGCAGCCGCCAGGCTAACACTGAAGCTTTCTTT. Protein: CASSRQANTEAFF. V gene TRBV6-5 combines with J gene TRBJ1-1; D not resolved. CDR1 is MNHEY, CDR2 SVGAGI, per germline. This CDR3 has 13 residues. V was clipped by 6 bases and J by 2 bases, with 10 bases between them.

The chain employs TRBV5-1 and TRBJ2-3; 7 positions match TRBD2. The CDR3 has 16 residues. V gave up 4 bases and J gave up 2 bases; unmatched junction bases: 10. CDR1 is SGHRS, CDR2 YFSETQ, per germline. The CDR3 DNA sequence: TGCGCCAGCAGCATGGGAGGGTTTGGGCCCACAGATACGCAGTATTTT. Residues: CASSMGGFGPTDTQYF.

The V and J genes are TRBV7-2 and TRBJ2-3; D is undetermined. Germline CDR1 is SGHTA and CDR2 is FQGNSA. This CDR3 is built from 13 residues. The V and J ends lost 3 bases and 0 bases respectively, with 4 bases between them. CDR3: CASSFHSTDTQYF. CDR3 sequence (DNA): TGTGCCAGCAGCTTCCATAGCACAGATACGCAGTATTTT.

The rearrangement links TRBV5-1 to TRBJ1-2; no firm D call. Trimming took 2 bases from V and 8 from J, leaving 16 bases between them. Germline assignment: CDR1 SGHRS and CDR2 YFSETQ. CDR3 length equals 14 residues. CDR3 residues: CASSLDPGTLGYTF. Written as DNA, the CDR3 is TGCGCCAGCAGCTTAGACCCGGGAACCTTAGGCTACACCTTC.

This clone was picked up a small number of times. This sequence joins TRBV18 and TRBJ2-2; D may be TRBD2 (6 bases). Trimming stripped 8 bases from V and 1 base from J, with 17 bases between. The CDR3 has 16 residues. CDR1 is KGHSH and CDR2 is LQKENI in the germline V gene. CDR3 in amino acids: CASPLISGRNTGELFF. The DNA of the CDR3 is TGTGCCAGCCCGTTAATTAGCGGTCGGAACACCGGGGAGCTGTTTTTT.

This clone was detected a few times. The CDR3 sequence: CASSEHEPQETQYF. The CDR3 DNA reads TGTGCCAGCAGTGAACACGAGCCCCAAGAGACCCAGTACTTC. The chain uses TRBV2 and TRBJ2-5, with no clear D. Trimming stripped 2 bases from V and 1 base from J, with 8 bases between. Germline assignment: CDR1 SNHLY and CDR2 FYNNEI. CDR3 size: 14 residues.

CDR3 region: CASSKSRTSSYNSPLHF. CDR3 nucleotides: TGTGCCAGTAGCAAGTCACGGACTAGCTCCTATAATTCACCCCTCCACTTT. The chain is built from TRBV19 and TRBJ1-6; D not certain. CDR1 and CDR2 from the germline V gene are LNHDA and SQIVND (reference sequence). V was trimmed by 6 bases and J by 0 bases, leaving 15 bases between them. This CDR3 spans 17 amino acids.

V usage is TRBV7-8 and J usage is TRBJ1-2, with a tentative D call TRBD1 (6 bases). V shed 1 base and J shed 4 bases, with 16 bases lying between them. The CDR3 has 16 residues. CDR1 and CDR2 (germline): SGHVS, FQNEAQ. The CDR3 nucleotides are TGTGCCAGCAGCTTAGTAAACAGGGCCAGTATCTATGGCTACACCTTC. It specifies CASSLVNRASIYGYTF.